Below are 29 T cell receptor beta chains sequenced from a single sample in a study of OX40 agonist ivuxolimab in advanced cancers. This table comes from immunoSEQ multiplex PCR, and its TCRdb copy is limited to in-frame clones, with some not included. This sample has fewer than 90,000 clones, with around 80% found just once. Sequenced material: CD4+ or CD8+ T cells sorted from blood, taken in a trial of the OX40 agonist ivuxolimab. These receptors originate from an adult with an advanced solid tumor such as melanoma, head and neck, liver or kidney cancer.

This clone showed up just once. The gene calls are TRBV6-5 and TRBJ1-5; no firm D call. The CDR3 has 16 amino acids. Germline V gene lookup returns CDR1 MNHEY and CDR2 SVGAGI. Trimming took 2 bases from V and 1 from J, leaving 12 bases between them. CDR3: CASSYGRSSSNQPQHF. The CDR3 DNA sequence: TGTGCCAGCAGTTACGGACGGAGCAGCAGCAATCAGCCCCAGCATTTT.

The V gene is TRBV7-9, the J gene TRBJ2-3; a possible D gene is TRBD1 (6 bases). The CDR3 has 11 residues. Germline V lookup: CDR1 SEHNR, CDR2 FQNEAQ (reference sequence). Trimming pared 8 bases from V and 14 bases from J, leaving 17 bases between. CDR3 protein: CASPPWRGGYF. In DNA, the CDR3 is TGTGCCAGCCCCCCCTGGCGAGGGGGGTATTTT. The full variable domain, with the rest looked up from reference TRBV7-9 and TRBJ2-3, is DTGVSQNPRHKITKRGQNVTFRCDPISEHNRLYWYRQTLGQGPEFLTYFQNEAQLEKSRLLSDRFSAERPKGSFSTLEIQRTEQGDSAMYLCASPPWRGGYFGPGTRLTVL.

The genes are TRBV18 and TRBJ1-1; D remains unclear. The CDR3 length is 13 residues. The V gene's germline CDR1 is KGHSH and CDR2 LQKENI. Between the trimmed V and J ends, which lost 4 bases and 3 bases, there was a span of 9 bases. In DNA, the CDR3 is TGTGCCAGCTCACGGGTTGAGCACACTGAAGCTTTCTTT. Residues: CASSRVEHTEAFF.

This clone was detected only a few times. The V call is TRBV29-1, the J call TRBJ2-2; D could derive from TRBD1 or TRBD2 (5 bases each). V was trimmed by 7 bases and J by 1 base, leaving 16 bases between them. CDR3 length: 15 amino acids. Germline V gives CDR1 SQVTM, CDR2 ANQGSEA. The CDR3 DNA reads TGCAGCGCCTATACCGGGACGGTGAACACCGGGGAGCTGTTTTTT. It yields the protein CSAYTGTVNTGELFF.

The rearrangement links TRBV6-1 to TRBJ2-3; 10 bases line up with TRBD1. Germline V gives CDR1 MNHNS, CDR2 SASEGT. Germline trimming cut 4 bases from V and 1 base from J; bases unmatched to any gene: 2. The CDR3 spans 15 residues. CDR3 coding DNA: TGTGCCAGCAGTGTGGGGACAGGGGGCACAGATACGCAGTATTTT. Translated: CASSVGTGGTDTQYF.

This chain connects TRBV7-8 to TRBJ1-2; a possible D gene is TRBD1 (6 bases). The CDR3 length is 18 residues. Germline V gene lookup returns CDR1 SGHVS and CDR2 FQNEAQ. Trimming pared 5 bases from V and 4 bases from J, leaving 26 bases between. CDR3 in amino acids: CASSQRTGHRSRGYGYTF. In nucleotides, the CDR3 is TGTGCCAGCAGCCAACGGACGGGACATCGTTCGCGGGGCTATGGCTACACCTTC.

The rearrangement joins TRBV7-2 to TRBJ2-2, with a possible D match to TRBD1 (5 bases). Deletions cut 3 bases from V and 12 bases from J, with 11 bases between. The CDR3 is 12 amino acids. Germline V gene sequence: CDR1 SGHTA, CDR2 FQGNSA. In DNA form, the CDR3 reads TGTGCCAGCAGCTTTATTGGGGCAAAGCTGTTTTTT. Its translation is CASSFIGAKLFF.

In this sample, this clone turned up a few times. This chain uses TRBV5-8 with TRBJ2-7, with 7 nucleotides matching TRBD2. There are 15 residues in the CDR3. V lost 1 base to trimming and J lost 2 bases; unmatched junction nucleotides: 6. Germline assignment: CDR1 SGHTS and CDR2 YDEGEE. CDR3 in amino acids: CASSLYGGGTYEQYF. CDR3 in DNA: TGTGCCAGCAGCTTGTACGGCGGGGGAACCTACGAGCAGTACTTC.

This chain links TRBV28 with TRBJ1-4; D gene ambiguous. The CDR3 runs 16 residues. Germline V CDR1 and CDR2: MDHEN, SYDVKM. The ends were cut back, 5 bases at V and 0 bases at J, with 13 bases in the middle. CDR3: CASSHDRSATNEKLFF. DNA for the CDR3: TGTGCCAGCAGTCATGATAGATCTGCAACTAATGAAAAACTGTTTTTT.

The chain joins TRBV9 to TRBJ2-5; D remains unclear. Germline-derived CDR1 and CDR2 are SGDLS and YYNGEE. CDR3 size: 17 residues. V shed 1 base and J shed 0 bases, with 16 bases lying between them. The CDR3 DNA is TGTGCCAGCAGCGTAAGCCCCCTCGGGCCGAACCAAGAGACCCAGTACTTC. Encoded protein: CASSVSPLGPNQETQYF.

Written as DNA, the CDR3 is TGTGCCAGCAGTAAGACGACAGGGGGCTTAGAGACCCAGTACTTC. Its protein is CASSKTTGGLETQYF. The genes are TRBV6-5 and TRBJ2-5; 10 bases fit TRBD1. Germline CDR1 MNHEY, CDR2 SVGAGI. The CDR3 spans 15 residues. V shed 5 bases, J shed 4 bases, and the junction held 7 bases outside the gene matches.

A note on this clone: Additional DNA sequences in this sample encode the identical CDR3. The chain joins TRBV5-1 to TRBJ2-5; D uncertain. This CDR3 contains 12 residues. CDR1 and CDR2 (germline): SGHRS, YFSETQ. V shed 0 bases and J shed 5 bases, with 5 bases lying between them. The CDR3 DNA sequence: TGCGCCAGCAGCTTGGTTGGTGAGACCCAGTACTTC. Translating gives CASSLVGETQYF.

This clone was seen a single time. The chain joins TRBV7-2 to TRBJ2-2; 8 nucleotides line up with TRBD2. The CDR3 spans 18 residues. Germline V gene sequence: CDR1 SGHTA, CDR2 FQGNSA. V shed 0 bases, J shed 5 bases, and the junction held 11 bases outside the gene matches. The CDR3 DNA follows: TGTGCCAGCAGCTTAGCTCTTTTGGGCGGGAGGAGGACCGGGGAGCTGTTTTTT. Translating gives CASSLALLGGRRTGELFF.

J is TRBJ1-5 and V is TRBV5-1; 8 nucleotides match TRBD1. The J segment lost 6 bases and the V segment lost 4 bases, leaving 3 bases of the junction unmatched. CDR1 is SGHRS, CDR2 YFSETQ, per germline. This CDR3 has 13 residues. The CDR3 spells CASSRTGTQPQHF. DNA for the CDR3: TGCGCCAGCAGCAGGACAGGGACTCAGCCCCAGCATTTT.

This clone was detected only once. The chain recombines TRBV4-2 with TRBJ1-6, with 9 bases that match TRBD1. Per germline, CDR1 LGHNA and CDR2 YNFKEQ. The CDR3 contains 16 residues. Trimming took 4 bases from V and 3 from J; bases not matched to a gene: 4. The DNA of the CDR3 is TGTGCCAGCAGCCCGGGACAGGGAGGCTATAATTCACCCCTCCACTTT. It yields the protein CASSPGQGGYNSPLHF.

The CDR3 loop reads CASSLVAGGGTDTQYF. CDR3 bases: TGTGCCAGCAGCTTGGTAGCGGGGGGGGGCACAGATACGCAGTATTTT. The chain couples TRBV5-4 to TRBJ2-3; 11 bases agree with TRBD2. This CDR3 comprises 16 residues. J lost 1 base, V lost 0 bases, and 1 base had no gene match. CDR1 and CDR2 from the germline V gene are SGHNT and YYREEE (reference sequence).

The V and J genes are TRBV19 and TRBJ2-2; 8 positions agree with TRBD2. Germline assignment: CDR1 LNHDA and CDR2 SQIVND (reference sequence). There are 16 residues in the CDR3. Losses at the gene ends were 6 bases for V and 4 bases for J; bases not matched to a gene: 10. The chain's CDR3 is CASSKPGAGGTGELFF. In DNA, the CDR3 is TGTGCCAGTAGCAAACCGGGGGCGGGGGGCACCGGGGAGCTGTTTTTT.

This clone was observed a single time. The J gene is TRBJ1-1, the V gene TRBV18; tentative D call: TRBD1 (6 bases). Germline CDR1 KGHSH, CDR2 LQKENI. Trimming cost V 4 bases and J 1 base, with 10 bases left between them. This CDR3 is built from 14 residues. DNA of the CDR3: TGTGCCAGCTCACTACAGGGCTCGAACACTGAAGCTTTCTTT. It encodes CASSLQGSNTEAFF.

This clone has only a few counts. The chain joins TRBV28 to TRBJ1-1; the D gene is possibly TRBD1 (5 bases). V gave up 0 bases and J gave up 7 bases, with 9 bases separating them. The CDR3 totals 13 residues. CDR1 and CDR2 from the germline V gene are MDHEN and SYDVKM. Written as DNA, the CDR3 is TGTGCCAGCAGTTTATGGGCAGGGATTGAAGCTTTCTTT. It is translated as CASSLWAGIEAFF.

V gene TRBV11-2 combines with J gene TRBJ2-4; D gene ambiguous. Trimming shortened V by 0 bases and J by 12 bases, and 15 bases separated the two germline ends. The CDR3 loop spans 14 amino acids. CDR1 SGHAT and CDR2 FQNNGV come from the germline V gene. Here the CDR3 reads CASSLDLVGFHQYF. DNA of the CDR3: TGTGCCAGCAGCTTAGATCTGGTGGGGTTCCATCAGTACTTC.

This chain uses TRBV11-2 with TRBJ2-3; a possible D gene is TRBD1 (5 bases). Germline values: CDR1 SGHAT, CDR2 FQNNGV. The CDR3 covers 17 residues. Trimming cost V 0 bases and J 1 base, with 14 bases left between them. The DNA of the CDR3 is TGTGCCAGCAGCTTAGAAGGGCAAGGGGTTGGCACAGATACGCAGTATTTT. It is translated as CASSLEGQGVGTDTQYF. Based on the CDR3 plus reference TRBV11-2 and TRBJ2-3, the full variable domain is EAGVAQSPRYKIIEKRQSVAFWCNPISGHATLYWYQQILGQGPKLLIQFQNNGVVDDSQLPKDRFSAERLKGVDSTLKIQPAKLEDSAVYLCASSLEGQGVGTDTQYFGPGTRLTVL.

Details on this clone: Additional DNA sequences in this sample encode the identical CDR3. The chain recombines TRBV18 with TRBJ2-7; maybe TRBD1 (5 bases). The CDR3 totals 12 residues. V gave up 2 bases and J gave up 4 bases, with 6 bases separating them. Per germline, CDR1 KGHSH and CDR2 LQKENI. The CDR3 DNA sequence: TGTGCCAGCTCACCAAGGGGTTACGAGCAGTACTTC. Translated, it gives CASSPRGYEQYF.

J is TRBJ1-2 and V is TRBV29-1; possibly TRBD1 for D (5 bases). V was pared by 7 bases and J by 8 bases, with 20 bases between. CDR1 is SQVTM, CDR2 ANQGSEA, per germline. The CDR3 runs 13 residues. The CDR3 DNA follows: TGCAGCGGAGATTATGGGAGGGGCAGAGGCTACACCTTC. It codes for CSGDYGRGRGYTF.

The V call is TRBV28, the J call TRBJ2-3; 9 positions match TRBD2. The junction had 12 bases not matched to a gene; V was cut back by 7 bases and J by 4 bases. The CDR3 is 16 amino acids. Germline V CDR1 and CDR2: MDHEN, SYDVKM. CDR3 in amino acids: CASTPPGRGGPDTQYF. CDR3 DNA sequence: TGTGCCAGCACCCCTCCGGGGCGGGGGGGCCCAGATACGCAGTATTTT.

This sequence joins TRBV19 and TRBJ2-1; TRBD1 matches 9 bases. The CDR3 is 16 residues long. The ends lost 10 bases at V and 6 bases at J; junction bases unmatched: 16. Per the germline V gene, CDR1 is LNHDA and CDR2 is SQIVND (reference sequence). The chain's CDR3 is CATGQGRSSRGNEQFF. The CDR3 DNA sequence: TGTGCCACCGGACAGGGGCGATCGAGTAGGGGCAATGAGCAGTTCTTC. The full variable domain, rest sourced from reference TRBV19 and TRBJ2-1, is DGGITQSPKYLFRKEGQNVTLSCEQNLNHDAMYWYRQDPGQGLRLIYYSQIVNDFQKGDIAEGYSVSREKKESFPLTVTSAQKNPTAFYLCATGQGRSSRGNEQFFGPGTRLTVL.

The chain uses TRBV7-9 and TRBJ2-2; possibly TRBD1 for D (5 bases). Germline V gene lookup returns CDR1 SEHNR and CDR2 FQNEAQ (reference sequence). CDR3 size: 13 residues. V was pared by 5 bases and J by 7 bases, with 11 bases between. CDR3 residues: CASSPDIGGELFF. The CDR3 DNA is TGTGCCAGCAGCCCGGACATCGGCGGGGAGCTGTTTTTT.

CDR3 amino acids: CASSLRTVSHEQYF. The DNA for the CDR3 is TGTGCCAGCAGTTTACGCACAGTAAGTCACGAGCAGTACTTC. This chain uses TRBV27 with TRBJ2-7; the D is unclear. The CDR3 sequence is 14 residues long. Per germline, CDR1 MNHEY and CDR2 SMNVEV (reference sequence). The V gene lost 2 bases and the J gene lost 5 bases, with 13 bases spanning the gap.

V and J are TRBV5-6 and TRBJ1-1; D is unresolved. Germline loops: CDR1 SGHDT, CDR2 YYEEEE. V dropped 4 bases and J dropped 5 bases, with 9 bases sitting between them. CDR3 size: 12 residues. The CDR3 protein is CASSPGETEAFF. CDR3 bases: TGTGCCAGCAGCCCTGGAGAAACTGAAGCTTTCTTT.

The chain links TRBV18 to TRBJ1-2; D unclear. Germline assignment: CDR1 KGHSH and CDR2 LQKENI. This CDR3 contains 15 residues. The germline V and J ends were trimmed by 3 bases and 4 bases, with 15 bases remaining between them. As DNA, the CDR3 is TGTGCCAGCTCACCCTTAATTGACCCTTCCTATGGCTACACCTTC. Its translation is CASSPLIDPSYGYTF. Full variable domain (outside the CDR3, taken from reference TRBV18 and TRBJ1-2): NAGVMQNPRHLVRRRGQEARLRCSPMKGHSHVYWYRQLPEEGLKFMVYLQKENIIDESGMPKERFSAEFPKEGPSILRIQQVVRGDSAAYFCASSPLIDPSYGYTFGSGTRLTVV.